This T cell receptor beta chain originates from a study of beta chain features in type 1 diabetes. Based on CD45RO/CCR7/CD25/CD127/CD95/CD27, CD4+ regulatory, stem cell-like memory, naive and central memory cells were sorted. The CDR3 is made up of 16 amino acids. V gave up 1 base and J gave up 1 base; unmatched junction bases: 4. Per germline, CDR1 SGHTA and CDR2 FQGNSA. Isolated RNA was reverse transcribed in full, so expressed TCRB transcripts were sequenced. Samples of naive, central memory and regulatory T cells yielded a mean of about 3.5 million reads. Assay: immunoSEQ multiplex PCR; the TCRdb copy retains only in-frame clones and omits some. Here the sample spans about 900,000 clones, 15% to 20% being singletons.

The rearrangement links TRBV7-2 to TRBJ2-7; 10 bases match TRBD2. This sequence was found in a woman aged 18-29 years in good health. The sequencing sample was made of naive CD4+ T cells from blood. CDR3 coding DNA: TGTGCCAGCAGCTTAGGGCTAGCGGGAGCGTCCTACGAGCAGTACTTC. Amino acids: CASSLGLAGASYEQYF.